Below, 29 T cell receptor beta chains from the same sample are listed, as sequenced in a study of shared clonotypes between healthy human individuals. TCRdb's table, derived via immunoSEQ multiplex PCR, lists solely in-frame clones and lacks some. The sample consists of around 1.5 million clones, nearly 99% of them appearing once. Sequencing input: naive CD4+ T cells sorted from blood. Indicated subset: CD45RA+ positively selected. The receptors were gathered from a man aged 30-40 years in good health.

This chain joins TRBV4-2 and TRBJ1-5, with D unclear. This CDR3 contains 13 residues. Germline CDR1 LGHNA, CDR2 YNFKEQ. The V end lost 1 base, the J end lost 5 bases, and 6 bases lay between the germline ends. The CDR3 spells CASSQADYQPQHF. As DNA, the CDR3 is TGTGCCAGCAGCCAAGCGGATTATCAGCCCCAGCATTTT.

V usage is TRBV4-1 and J usage is TRBJ2-1; D gene uncertain. Germline CDR1 MGHRA, CDR2 YSYEKL. The V gene lost 0 bases and the J gene lost 10 bases, with 22 bases spanning the gap. This CDR3 contains 17 residues. Here the CDR3 reads CASSQDIVPIYRREQFF. DNA of the CDR3: TGCGCCAGCAGCCAAGATATTGTCCCAATATATCGAAGGGAGCAGTTCTTC.

The rearrangement joins TRBV11-3 to TRBJ2-2; maybe TRBD2 (5 bases). This CDR3 has 14 amino acids. The ends were cut back, 5 bases at V and 2 bases at J, with 9 bases in the middle. The germline V gene encodes CDR1 SGHNT and CDR2 YENEEA. CDR3 coding DNA: TGTGCCAGCAGCAAACTAGGAAACACCGGGGAGCTGTTTTTT. Translated, it gives CASSKLGNTGELFF. The entire variable domain, with the rest obtained from reference TRBV11-3 and TRBJ2-2, is as follows: EAGVVQSPRYKIIEKKQPVAFWCNPISGHNTLYWYLQNLGQGPELLIRYENEEAVDDSQLPKDRFSAERLKGVDSTLKIQPAELGDSAVYLCASSKLGNTGELFFGEGSRLTVL.

The chain has TRBV9 and TRBJ2-7, with D tentatively TRBD2 (7 bases). CDR1 and CDR2 (germline): SGDLS, YYNGEE. V was trimmed by 1 base and J by 5 bases, leaving 19 bases between them. The CDR3 is 16 residues long. CDR3 nucleotide sequence: TGTGCCAGCAGCGTATACCCCGGGGGGCAGGGCAACGAGCAGTACTTC. Its protein product is CASSVYPGGQGNEQYF.

The chain has TRBV18 and TRBJ2-1; D is uncertain. The V gene lost 5 bases and the J gene lost 0 bases, with 8 bases spanning the gap. The CDR3 sequence is 14 residues long. Per the germline V gene, CDR1 is KGHSH and CDR2 is LQKENI. The CDR3 region has the DNA TGTGCCAGCTCATTGGCACGCTCCTACAATGAGCAGTTCTTC. Encoded protein: CASSLARSYNEQFF.

This sequence joins TRBV9 and TRBJ2-1; 16 bases agree with TRBD2. Per the germline V gene, CDR1 is SGDLS and CDR2 is YYNGEE. The CDR3 has 15 amino acids. Trimming took 6 bases from V and 7 from J; bases not matched to a gene: 4. The CDR3 sequence: CASTKGLAGGNEQFF. The CDR3 DNA reads as TGTGCCAGCACAAAGGGACTAGCGGGAGGGAATGAGCAGTTCTTC.

The V and J genes are TRBV2 and TRBJ1-1; 12 nucleotides agree with TRBD1. Losses at the gene ends were 6 bases for V and 11 bases for J; bases not matched to a gene: 7. This CDR3 region has 13 residues. The germline gives CDR1 SNHLY, CDR2 FYNNEI. CDR3 loop: CASRKGQGAAAFF. As DNA, the CDR3 is TGTGCCAGCAGAAAGGGACAGGGGGCCGCGGCTTTCTTT.

As for this clone: A junction boundary mismatches the germline segment, possibly from a read error. The V and J genes are TRBV7-7 and TRBJ2-1, with TRBD2 identical over 8 bases. This CDR3 is built from 13 residues. CDR1 and CDR2 from the germline V gene are SSHAT and FNYEAQ (reference sequence). The CDR3 nucleotides are TGTGCTAGCAGCTTAGCTAGCGGGAATGAGCAGTTCTTC. Protein sequence: CASSLASGNEQFF.

The chain joins TRBV19 to TRBJ2-7; 7 bases line up with TRBD1. Trimming at V came to 5 bases and at J to 6 bases, leaving 13 bases not matched to a gene. CDR3 size: 15 residues. The V gene's germline CDR1 is LNHDA and CDR2 SQIVND (reference sequence). The CDR3: CASSAPGQRSLEQYF. Here the CDR3 DNA reads TGTGCCAGTAGTGCACCGGGACAGAGGTCTCTCGAGCAGTACTTC.

The chain links TRBV5-4 to TRBJ2-2, with no clear D. The CDR3 sequence is 13 residues long. V lost 2 bases to trimming and J lost 4 bases, with 6 bases between them. Germline V gene data show CDR1 as SGHNT and CDR2 as YYREEE (reference sequence). The CDR3 coding sequence is TGTGCCAGCAGCTTCAAATTCACCGGGGAGCTGTTTTTT. Protein: CASSFKFTGELFF.

The V call is TRBV2, the J call TRBJ2-1; 16 nucleotides agree with TRBD2. The CDR3 is made up of 16 amino acids. Trimming cost V 5 bases and J 6 bases; bases outside gene matches: 4. From germline, CDR1 is SNHLY and CDR2 FYNNEI. The CDR3 nucleotides are TGTGCCAGCAGTAAGGGACTAGCGGGAGGGCCCAATGAGCAGTTCTTC. It codes for CASSKGLAGGPNEQFF.

The V and J genes are TRBV19 and TRBJ1-1, with a possible D match to TRBD1 (5 bases). This CDR3 is 14 amino acids long. The germline gives CDR1 LNHDA, CDR2 SQIVND (reference sequence). The ends were cut back, 8 bases at V and 1 base at J, with 14 bases in the middle. The CDR3 spells CASRRAGQNTEAFF. The DNA for the CDR3 is TGTGCCAGTCGTCGCGCGGGGCAGAACACTGAAGCTTTCTTT.

The chain joins TRBV27 to TRBJ2-7; the match to TRBD2 covers 7 bases. This CDR3 has 16 residues. Trimming at V came to 4 bases and at J to 4 bases, leaving 13 bases not matched to a gene. Germline lookup yields CDR1 MNHEY and CDR2 SMNVEV (reference sequence). The CDR3 protein is CASSWEGSYRLYEQYF. The CDR3 DNA reads TGTGCCAGCAGTTGGGAGGGGTCGTACCGTTTATACGAGCAGTACTTC.

This clone was recorded once. This chain uses TRBV18 with TRBJ2-7; weak D call: TRBD1 (6 bases). The CDR3 loop spans 15 amino acids. Germline V gives CDR1 KGHSH, CDR2 LQKENI. Trimming removed 3 bases from V and 3 bases from J, with 15 bases in between. This chain's CDR3 is CASSPGAATFYEQYF. The CDR3 DNA is TGTGCCAGCTCACCGGGGGCAGCGACTTTCTACGAGCAGTACTTC.

The V gene is TRBV28, the J gene TRBJ2-5; the D gene is possibly TRBD2 (6 bases). Germline CDR1 MDHEN, CDR2 SYDVKM. V lost 5 bases and J 5 bases, leaving 12 bases between the germline ends. This CDR3 has 13 amino acids. CDR3 coding DNA: TGTGCCAGCAGTAGGCCGGGGGTGGAGACCCAGTACTTC. This translates into CASSRPGVETQYF.

With respect to this clone: This same CDR3 is encoded by further DNA sequences in the sample. The V gene is TRBV27, the J gene TRBJ1-5, with D possibly TRBD1 on 6 matching bases. Trimming cost V 2 bases and J 6 bases, with 14 bases left between them. The CDR3 sequence is 15 residues long. Germline CDR1 and CDR2: MNHEY and SMNVEV (reference sequence). DNA of the CDR3: TGTGCCAGCAGTTTACGGGCAGGGGCCGGTCAGCCCCAGCATTTT. It specifies CASSLRAGAGQPQHF.

This chain connects TRBV7-2 to TRBJ2-7; 8 bases fit TRBD2. The V gene's germline CDR1 is SGHTA and CDR2 FQGNSA. The CDR3 covers 12 residues. J lost 6 bases, V lost 5 bases, and 3 bases had no gene match. The CDR3 nucleotides are TGTGCCAGCAGCCAGGGACTAGGCGAGCAGTACTTC. This encodes CASSQGLGEQYF.

The gene calls are TRBV27 and TRBJ2-7; TRBD1 might be the D (6 bases). Looked up from germline, CDR1 is MNHEY and CDR2 is SMNVEV (reference sequence). Between the trimmed V and J ends, which lost 6 bases and 0 bases, there was a span of 12 bases. CDR3 length equals 14 residues. CDR3 region: CASSGTPPSYEQYF. The CDR3 DNA reads as TGTGCCAGCAGCGGGACACCGCCCTCCTACGAGCAGTACTTC.

The V gene is TRBV5-1, the J gene TRBJ2-7, with D unresolved. The CDR3 has 14 amino acids. Germline V gene data show CDR1 as SGHRS and CDR2 as YFSETQ. Trimming left V 1 base short and J 2 bases short, with 10 bases between. The CDR3 nucleotides are TGCGCCAGCAGCTTGACGTTAGCCACCTACGAGCAGTACTTC. Its protein product is CASSLTLATYEQYF.

The V and J genes are TRBV19 and TRBJ2-7; D is uncertain. CDR1 LNHDA and CDR2 SQIVND come from the germline V gene (reference sequence). CDR3 length equals 15 residues. V lost 3 bases, J lost 0 bases, and 12 bases lay in between. CDR3 in DNA: TGTGCCAGTAGTATCGCGGTTAGTTCCTCCTACGAGCAGTACTTC. The encoded protein is CASSIAVSSSYEQYF.

This chain links TRBV5-4 with TRBJ2-4; 7 bases map to TRBD1. Per the germline V gene, CDR1 is SGHNT and CDR2 is YYREEE (reference sequence). The CDR3 is 15 residues long. The junction had 15 bases not matched to a gene; V was cut back by 5 bases and J by 10 bases. The DNA for the CDR3 is TGTGCCAGCAGTCCAACCGGGACAGAGGGTGGGATTCAGTACTTC. Its protein product is CASSPTGTEGGIQYF.

CDR3 nucleotides: TGCGCCAGCAGCGAATTACCGGGACTAGATTTAGATACGCAGTATTTT. Its protein is CASSELPGLDLDTQYF. The chain is built from TRBV5-1 and TRBJ2-3, with 8 bases lining up with TRBD2. V lost 4 bases, J lost 5 bases, and 12 bases stayed unmatched. CDR3 length: 16 residues. The V gene's germline CDR1 is SGHRS and CDR2 YFSETQ. The whole variable domain, filled in from reference TRBV5-1 and TRBJ2-3, reads KAGVTQTPRYLIKTRGQQVTLSCSPISGHRSVSWYQQTPGQGLQFLFEYFSETQRNKGNFPGRFSGRQFSNSRSEMNVSTLELGDSALYLCASSELPGLDLDTQYFGPGTRLTVL.

The chain couples TRBV5-1 to TRBJ2-2, with a weak D call TRBD1 (5 bases). The CDR3 consists of 15 residues. Germline CDR1 is SGHRS and CDR2 is YFSETQ. With 2 bases removed from V and 3 bases from J, the gap between germline ends came to 11 bases. The CDR3 DNA reads TGCGCCAGCAGCTTAGGGGTCACCTACACCGGGGAGCTGTTTTTT. Translated: CASSLGVTYTGELFF.

This CDR3 reads CASTRPPQTGELFF. CDR3 nucleotide sequence: TGTGCCAGCACCCGGCCCCCCCAGACCGGGGAGCTGTTTTTT. This chain uses TRBV7-2 with TRBJ2-2; no clear D gene. The CDR3 length is 14 residues. CDR1 is SGHTA, CDR2 FQGNSA, per germline. V lost 7 bases and J 5 bases, leaving 14 bases between the germline ends.

This clone was seen just once. The chain links TRBV18 to TRBJ2-3; unclear D gene. CDR3 length: 18 residues. Trimming pared 1 base from V and 2 bases from J, leaving 19 bases between. Germline-derived CDR1 and CDR2 are KGHSH and LQKENI. The CDR3: CASSPLGSRVLPTDTQYF. The CDR3 DNA follows: TGTGCCAGCTCACCACTGGGTAGCAGAGTCCTCCCCACAGATACGCAGTATTTT.

This clone was detected only once. The rearrangement links TRBV27 to TRBJ2-5, with a weak D call TRBD2 (6 bases). This CDR3 comprises 14 residues. V gave up 4 bases and J gave up 1 base, with 10 bases separating them. Germline V gene lookup returns CDR1 MNHEY and CDR2 SMNVEV (reference sequence). The CDR3 region has the DNA TGTGCCAGCAGTTCCTGGGGAGGCCAAGAGACCCAGTACTTC. Translation gives CASSSWGGQETQYF.

The rearrangement links TRBV27 to TRBJ1-2; 9 bases match TRBD1. This CDR3 is built from 13 residues. Germline loops: CDR1 MNHEY, CDR2 SMNVEV (reference sequence). J gave up 4 bases and V 8 bases, and 5 bases lay outside the gene matches. The CDR3 sequence is CASGVGQGYGYTF. The CDR3 region has the DNA TGTGCCAGCGGAGTGGGACAGGGCTATGGCTACACCTTC.

Comment on this clone: Distinct nucleotide sequences in the sample also encode this CDR3. This CDR3 is CASSLGGLAGEYNEQFF. The CDR3 region has the DNA TGTGCCAGCAGCTTAGGTGGACTAGCGGGAGAGTACAATGAGCAGTTCTTC. J is TRBJ2-1 and V is TRBV7-9, with 13 bases lining up with TRBD2. The CDR3 extends over 17 amino acids. The trim removed 1 base at V and 4 bases at J, leaving 4 bases unmatched. The V gene's germline CDR1 is SEHNR and CDR2 FQNEAQ (reference sequence).

This chain connects TRBV5-1 to TRBJ1-1; 7 nucleotides agree with TRBD1. V shed 4 bases, J shed 2 bases, and the junction held 5 bases outside the gene matches. Germline CDR1 reads SGHRS; CDR2 reads YFSETQ. The CDR3 covers 14 residues. The CDR3 DNA is TGCGCCAGCAGCACCGGGACAGCTAACACTGAAGCTTTCTTT. It translates to CASSTGTANTEAFF.